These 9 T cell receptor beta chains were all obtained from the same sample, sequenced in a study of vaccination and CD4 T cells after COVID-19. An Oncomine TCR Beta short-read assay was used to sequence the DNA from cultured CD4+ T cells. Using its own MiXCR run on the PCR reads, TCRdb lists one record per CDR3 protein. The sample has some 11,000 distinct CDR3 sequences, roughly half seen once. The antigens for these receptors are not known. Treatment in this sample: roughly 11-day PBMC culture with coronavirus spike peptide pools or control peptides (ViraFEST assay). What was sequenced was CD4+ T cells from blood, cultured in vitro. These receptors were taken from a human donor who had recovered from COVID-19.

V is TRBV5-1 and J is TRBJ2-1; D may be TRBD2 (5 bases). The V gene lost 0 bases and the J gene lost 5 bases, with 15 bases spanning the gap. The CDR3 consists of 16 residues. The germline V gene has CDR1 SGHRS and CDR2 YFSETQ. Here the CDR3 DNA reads TGCGCCAGCAGCTTGGAGGCTAGCCCGTCTAACAATGAGCAGTTCTTC. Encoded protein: CASSLEASPSNNEQFF.

The CDR3 is CASRVHYEQYF. The CDR3 nucleotides are TGTGCCAGCAGGGTCCACTACGAGCAGTACTTC. The chain is built from TRBV2 and TRBJ2-7; D ambiguous. V dropped 6 bases and J dropped 3 bases, with 6 bases sitting between them. This CDR3 region has 11 residues. CDR1 is SNHLY and CDR2 is FYNNEI in the germline V gene.

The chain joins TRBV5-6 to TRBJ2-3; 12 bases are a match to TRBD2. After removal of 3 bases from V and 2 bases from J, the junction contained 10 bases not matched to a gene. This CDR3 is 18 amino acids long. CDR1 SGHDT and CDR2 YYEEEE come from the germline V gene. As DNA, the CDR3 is TGTGCCAGCAGCTACCTAGCGGGAGGGCCTAGCTACACAGATACGCAGTATTTT. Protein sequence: CASSYLAGGPSYTDTQYF.

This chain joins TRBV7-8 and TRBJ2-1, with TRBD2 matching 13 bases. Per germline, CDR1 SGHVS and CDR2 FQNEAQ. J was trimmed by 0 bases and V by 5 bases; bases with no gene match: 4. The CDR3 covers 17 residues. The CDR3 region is CASSPGLAGTSYNEQFF. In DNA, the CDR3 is TGTGCCAGCAGCCCGGGACTAGCGGGGACCTCCTACAATGAGCAGTTCTTC.

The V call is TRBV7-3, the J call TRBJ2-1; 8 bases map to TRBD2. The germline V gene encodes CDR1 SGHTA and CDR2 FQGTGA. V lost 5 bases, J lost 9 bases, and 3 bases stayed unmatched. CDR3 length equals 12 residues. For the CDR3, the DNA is TGTGCCAGCAGCGTTACTAGCGGTGAGCAGTTCTTC. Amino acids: CASSVTSGEQFF.

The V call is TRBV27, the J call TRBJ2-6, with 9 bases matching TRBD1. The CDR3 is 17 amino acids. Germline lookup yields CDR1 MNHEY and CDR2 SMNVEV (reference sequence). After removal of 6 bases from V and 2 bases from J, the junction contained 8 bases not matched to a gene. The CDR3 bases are TGTGCCAGCAGCCCGGGGACAGGGAGAGCTGGGGCCAACGTCCTGACTTTC. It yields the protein CASSPGTGRAGANVLTF. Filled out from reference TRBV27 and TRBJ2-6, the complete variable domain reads EAQVTQNPRYLITVTGKKLTVTCSQNMNHEYMSWYRQDPGLGLRQIYYSMNVEVTDKGDVPEGYKVSRKEKRNFPLILESPSPNQTSLYFCASSPGTGRAGANVLTFGAGSRLTVL.

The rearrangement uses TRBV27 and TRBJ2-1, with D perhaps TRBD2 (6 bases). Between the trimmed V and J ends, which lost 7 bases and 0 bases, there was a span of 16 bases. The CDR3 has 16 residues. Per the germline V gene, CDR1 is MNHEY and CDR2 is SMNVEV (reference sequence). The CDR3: CASNGRGPSSYNEQFF. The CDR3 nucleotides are TGTGCCAGCAACGGGCGGGGACCCAGCTCCTACAATGAGCAGTTCTTC.

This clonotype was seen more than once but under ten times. The CDR3 sequence: CASSLEGAQPQHF. CDR3 bases: TGTGCCAGCAGTTTAGAGGGGGCTCAGCCCCAGCATTTT. The V and J genes are TRBV28 and TRBJ1-5; 7 positions agree with TRBD1. With V trimmed by 2 bases and J by 6 bases, 1 base remained unmatched. Germline-derived CDR1 and CDR2 are MDHEN and SYDVKM. The CDR3 is 13 amino acids.

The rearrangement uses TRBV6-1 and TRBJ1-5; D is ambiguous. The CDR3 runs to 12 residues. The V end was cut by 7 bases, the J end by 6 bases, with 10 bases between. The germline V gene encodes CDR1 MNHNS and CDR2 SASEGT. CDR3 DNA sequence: TGTGCCAGCACGGGCAGGAGTCAGCCCCAGCATTTT. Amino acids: CASTGRSQPQHF.